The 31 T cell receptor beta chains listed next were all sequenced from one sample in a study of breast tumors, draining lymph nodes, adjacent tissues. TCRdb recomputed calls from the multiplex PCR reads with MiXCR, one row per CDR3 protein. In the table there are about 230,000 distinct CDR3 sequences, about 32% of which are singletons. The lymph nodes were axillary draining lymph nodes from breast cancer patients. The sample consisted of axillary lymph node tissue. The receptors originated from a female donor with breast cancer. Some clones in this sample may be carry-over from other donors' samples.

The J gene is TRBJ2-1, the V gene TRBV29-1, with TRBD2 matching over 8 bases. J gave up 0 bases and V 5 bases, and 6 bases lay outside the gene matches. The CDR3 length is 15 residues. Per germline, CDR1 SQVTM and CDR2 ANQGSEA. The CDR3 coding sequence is TGCAGCGTTCGGGGGGGTTTGAGCTCCTACAATGAGCAGTTCTTC. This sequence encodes CSVRGGLSSYNEQFF.

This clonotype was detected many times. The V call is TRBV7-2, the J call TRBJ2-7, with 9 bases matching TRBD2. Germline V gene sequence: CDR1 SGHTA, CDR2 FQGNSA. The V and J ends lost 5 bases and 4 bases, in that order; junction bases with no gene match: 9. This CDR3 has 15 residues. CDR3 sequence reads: CASSPIPGLAYEQYF. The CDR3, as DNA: TGTGCCAGCAGCCCAATCCCGGGACTAGCTTACGAGCAGTACTTC.

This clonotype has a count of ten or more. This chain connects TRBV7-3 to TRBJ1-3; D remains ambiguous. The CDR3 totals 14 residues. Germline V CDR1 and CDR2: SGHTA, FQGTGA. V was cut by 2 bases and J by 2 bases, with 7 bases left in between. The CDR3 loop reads CASSLDGTGNTIYF. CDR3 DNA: TGTGCCAGCAGCTTAGACGGGACTGGAAACACCATATATTTT.

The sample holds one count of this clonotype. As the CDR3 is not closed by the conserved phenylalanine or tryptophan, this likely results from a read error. CDR3 sequence: CASSSGIEQFL. The CDR3 nucleotides are TGTGCCAGCAGTTCTGGGATTGAGCAGTTCCTC. V and J are TRBV6-2 or TRBV6-3 and TRBJ2-1, with D unclear. V was cut by 4 bases and J by 9 bases, with 7 bases left in between. The germline CDR1 and CDR2 sequences are MNHEY and SVGEGT. This CDR3 comprises 11 residues.

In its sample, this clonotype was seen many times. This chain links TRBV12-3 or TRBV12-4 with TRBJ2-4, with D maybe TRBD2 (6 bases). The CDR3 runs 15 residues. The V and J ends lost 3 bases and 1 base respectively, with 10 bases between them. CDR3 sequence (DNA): TGTGCCAGCAGTTTTCGGAGGGCCGCCAAAAACATTCAGTACTTC. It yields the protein CASSFRRAAKNIQYF.

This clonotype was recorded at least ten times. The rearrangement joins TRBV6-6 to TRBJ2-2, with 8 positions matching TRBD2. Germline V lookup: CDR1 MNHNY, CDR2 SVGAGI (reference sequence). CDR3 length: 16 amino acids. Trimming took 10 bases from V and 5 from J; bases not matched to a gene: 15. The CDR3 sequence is CATAGPGGPRTGELFF. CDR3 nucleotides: TGTGCCACCGCGGGACCGGGAGGGCCAAGAACCGGGGAGCTGTTTTTT.

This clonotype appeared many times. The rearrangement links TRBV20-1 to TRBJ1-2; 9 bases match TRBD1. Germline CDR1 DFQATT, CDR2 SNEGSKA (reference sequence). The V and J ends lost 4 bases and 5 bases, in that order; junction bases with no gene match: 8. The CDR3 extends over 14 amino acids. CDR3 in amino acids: CSAKSGTGLYGYTF. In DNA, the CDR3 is TGCAGTGCTAAATCCGGGACAGGGTTATATGGCTACACCTTC.

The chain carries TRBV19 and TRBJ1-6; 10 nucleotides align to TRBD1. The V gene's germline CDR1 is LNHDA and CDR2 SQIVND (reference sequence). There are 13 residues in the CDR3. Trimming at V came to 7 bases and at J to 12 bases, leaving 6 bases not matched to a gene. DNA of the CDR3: TGTGCCAGTACAGTGACAGGGGGCCTACCCCTCCACTTT. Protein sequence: CASTVTGGLPLHF.

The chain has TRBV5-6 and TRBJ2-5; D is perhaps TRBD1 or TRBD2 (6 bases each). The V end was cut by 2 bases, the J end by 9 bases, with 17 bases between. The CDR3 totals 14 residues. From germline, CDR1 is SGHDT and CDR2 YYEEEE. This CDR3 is CASSLGGFAEPQYF. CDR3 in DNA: TGTGCCAGCAGCTTAGGGGGGTTTGCGGAGCCCCAGTACTTC.

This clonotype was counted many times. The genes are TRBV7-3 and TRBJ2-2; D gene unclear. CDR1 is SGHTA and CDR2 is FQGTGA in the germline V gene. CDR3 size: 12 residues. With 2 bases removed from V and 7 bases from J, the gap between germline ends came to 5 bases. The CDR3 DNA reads TGTGCCAGCAGCTTAGAAAACGGGGAGCTGTTTTTT. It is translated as CASSLENGELFF.

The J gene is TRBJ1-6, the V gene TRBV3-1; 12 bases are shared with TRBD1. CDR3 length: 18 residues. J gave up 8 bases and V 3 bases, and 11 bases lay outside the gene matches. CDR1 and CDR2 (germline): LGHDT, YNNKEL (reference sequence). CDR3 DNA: TGTGCCAGCAGCCACGGGACAGGGGGCGTTTATTCTGATTCACCCCTCCACTTT. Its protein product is CASSHGTGGVYSDSPLHF.

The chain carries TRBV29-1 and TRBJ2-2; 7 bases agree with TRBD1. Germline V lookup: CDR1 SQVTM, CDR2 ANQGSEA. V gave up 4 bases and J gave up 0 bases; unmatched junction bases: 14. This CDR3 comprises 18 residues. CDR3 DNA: TGCAGCGTTGGACAGGGTCCCCAGGGCTGTGCGAACACCGGGGAGCTGTTTTTT. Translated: CSVGQGPQGCANTGELFF.

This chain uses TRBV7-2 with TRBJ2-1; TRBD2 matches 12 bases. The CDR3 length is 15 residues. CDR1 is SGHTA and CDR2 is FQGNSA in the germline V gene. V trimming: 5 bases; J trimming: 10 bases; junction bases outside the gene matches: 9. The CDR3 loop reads CASSPGLAGRNEQFF. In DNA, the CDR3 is TGTGCCAGCAGCCCCGGACTAGCGGGAAGGAACGAGCAGTTCTTC.

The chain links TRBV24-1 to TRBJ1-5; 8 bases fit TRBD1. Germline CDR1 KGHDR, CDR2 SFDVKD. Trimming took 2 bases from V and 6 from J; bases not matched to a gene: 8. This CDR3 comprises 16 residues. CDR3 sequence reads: CATSDSRDRRCQPQHF. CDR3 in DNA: TGTGCCACCAGTGATTCCCGGGACAGGCGTTGTCAGCCCCAGCATTTT.

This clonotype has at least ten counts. This CDR3 reads CASSTRTGTTGELFF. The CDR3 DNA follows: TGTGCCAGCAGCACTAGGACGGGGACCACCGGGGAGCTGTTTTTT. V is TRBV11-2 and J is TRBJ2-2, with D tentatively TRBD1 or TRBD2 (5 bases each). CDR1 and CDR2 from the germline V gene are SGHAT and FQNNGV. Trimming shortened V by 5 bases and J by 4 bases, and 14 bases separated the two germline ends. This CDR3 region has 15 residues.

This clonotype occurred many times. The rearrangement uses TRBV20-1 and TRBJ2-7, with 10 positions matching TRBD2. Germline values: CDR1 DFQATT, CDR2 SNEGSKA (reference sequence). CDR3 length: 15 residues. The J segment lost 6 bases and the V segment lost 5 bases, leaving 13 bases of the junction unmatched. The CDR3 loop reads CSAGLHSGRTLEQYF. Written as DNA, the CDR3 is TGCAGTGCTGGCCTCCATAGCGGGAGGACTCTCGAGCAGTACTTC.

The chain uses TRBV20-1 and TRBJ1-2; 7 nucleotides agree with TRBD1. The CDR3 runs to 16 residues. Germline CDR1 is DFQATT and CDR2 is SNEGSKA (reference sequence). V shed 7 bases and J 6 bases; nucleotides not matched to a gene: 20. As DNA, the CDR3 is TGCAGTGTTGCTTCGGGACAGATTTTGTCTGTGGATGGCTACACCTTC. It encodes CSVASGQILSVDGYTF.

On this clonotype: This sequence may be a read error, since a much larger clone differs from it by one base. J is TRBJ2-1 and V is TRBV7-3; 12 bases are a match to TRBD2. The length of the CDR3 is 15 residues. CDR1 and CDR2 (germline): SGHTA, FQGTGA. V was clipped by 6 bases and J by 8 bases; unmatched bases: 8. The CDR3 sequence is CASSYLAGGCDEQFF. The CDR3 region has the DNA TGTGCCAGCAGTTACCTAGCGGGAGGGTGCGATGAGCAGTTCTTC.

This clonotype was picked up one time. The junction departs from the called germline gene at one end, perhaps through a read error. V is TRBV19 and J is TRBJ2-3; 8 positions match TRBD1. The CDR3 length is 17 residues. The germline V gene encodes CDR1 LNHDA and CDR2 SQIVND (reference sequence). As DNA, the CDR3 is TGTGGCAGTAGTATGACCCGGGACAGGACTTTCATAGATACGCAGTATTTT. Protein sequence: CGSSMTRDRTFIDTQYF.

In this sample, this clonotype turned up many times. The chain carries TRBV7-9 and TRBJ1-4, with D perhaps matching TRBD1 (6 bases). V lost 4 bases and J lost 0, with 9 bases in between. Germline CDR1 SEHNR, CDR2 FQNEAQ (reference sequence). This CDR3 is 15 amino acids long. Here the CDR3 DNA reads TGTGCCAGCAGCTCGCCAGGGGCAACTAATGAAAAACTGTTTTTT. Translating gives CASSSPGATNEKLFF.

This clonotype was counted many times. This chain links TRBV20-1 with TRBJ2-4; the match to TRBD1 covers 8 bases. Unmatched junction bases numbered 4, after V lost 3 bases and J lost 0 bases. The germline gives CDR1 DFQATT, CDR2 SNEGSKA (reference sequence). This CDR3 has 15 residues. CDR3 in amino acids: CSASRTGLAKNIQYF. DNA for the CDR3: TGCAGTGCTAGTCGGACAGGGCTAGCCAAAAACATTCAGTACTTC.

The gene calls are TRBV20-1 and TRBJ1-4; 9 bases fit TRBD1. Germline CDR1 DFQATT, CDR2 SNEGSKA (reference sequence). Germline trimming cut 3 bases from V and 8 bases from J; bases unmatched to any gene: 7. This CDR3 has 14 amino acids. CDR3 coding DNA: TGCAGTGCTAGGGACAGGGGTATCAGGGAAAAACTGTTTTTT. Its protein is CSARDRGIREKLFF.

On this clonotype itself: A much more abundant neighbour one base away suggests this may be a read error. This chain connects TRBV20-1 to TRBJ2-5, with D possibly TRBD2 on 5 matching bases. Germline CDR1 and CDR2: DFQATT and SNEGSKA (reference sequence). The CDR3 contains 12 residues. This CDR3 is CSAPSIEETPYF. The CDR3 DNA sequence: TGCAGTGCTCCTAGCATCGAAGAGACCCCGTACTTC.

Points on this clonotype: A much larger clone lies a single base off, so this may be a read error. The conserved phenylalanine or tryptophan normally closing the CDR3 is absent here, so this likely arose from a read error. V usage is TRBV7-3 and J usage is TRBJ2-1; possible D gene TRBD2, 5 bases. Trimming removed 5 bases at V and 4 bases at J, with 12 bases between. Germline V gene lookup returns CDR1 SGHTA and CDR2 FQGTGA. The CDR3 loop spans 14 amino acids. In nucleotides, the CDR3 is TGTGCCAGCAGCGGTGAGGGCCAGTACAATGAGCAGTTCCTC. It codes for CASSGEGQYNEQFL.

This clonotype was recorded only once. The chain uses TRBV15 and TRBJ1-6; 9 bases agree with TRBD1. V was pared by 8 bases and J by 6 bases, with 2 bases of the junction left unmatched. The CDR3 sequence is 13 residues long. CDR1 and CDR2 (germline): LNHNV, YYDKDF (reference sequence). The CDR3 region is CATGGQGNSPLHF. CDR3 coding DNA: TGTGCCACCGGGGGACAGGGTAATTCACCCCTCCACTTT.

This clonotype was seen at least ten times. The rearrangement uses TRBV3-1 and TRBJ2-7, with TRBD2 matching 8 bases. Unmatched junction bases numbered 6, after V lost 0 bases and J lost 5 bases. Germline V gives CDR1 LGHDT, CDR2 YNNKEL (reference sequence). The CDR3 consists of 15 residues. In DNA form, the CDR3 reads TGTGCCAGCAGCCAAGAACGGACTAGCTGGGACGAGCAGTACTTC. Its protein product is CASSQERTSWDEQYF.

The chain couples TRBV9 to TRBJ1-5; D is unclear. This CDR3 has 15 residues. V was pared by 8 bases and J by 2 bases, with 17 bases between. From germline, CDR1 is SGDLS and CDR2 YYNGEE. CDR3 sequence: CARLAYSRGNQPQHF. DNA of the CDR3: TGTGCCAGGTTAGCGTACTCGAGGGGCAATCAGCCCCAGCATTTT.

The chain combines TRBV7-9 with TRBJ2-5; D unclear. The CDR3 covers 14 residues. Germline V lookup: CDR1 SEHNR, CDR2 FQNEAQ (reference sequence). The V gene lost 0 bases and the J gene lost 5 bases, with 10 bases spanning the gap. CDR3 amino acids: CASSLARLGETQYF. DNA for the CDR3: TGTGCCAGCAGCTTAGCGCGATTGGGTGAGACCCAGTACTTC.

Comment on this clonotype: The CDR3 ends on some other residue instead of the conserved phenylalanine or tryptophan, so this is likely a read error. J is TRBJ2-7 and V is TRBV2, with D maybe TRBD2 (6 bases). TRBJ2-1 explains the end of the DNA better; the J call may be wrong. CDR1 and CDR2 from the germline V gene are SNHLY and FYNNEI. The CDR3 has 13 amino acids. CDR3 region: CASSDGRTSEQFL. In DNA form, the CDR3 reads TGTGCCAGCAGCGACGGACGTACTAGCGAGCAGTTCCTC.

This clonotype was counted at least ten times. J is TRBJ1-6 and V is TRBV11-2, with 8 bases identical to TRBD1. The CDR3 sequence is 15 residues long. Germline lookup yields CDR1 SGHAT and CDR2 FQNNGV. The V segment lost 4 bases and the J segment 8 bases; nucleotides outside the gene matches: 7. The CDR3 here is CASSSRPGGDSPLHF. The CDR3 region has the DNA TGTGCCAGCAGCTCCCGGCCAGGGGGCGATTCACCCCTCCACTTT.

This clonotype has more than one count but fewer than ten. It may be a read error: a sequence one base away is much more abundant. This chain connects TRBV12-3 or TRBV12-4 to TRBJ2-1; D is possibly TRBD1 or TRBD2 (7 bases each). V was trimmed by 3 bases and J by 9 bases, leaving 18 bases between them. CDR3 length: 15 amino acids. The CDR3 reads CASSFRRGGSSEQFF. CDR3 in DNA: TGTGCCAGCAGTTTCCGCAGGGGGGGTTCTAGTGAGCAGTTCTTC.